The following is a T cell receptor beta chain sequence with its context. Its matching antigen is unknown. This record belongs to a study of identical twins. Study conclusions and caveats: For out-of-frame beta sequences, excess twin sharing was weaker. Insertion counts were lower in abundant cord blood beta clonotypes, a trend that memory repertoires did not show. The study drew conclusions from cross-sectional statistical analysis, not from following the same donors.

Each CDR3 protein gets one entry after TCRdb re-called the 5' RACE reads with MiXCR. Of around 300,000 distinct CDR3 sequences listed, roughly 8.6% are singletons. The CDR3 totals 13 residues. V was cut by 5 bases and J by 7 bases, with 9 bases left in between. Germline CDR1 is SNHLY and CDR2 is FYNNEI. This sample also belongs to another study, concerning yellow fever vaccine responses in identical twins. That publication notes: Twins' vaccine T cell response reportedly gave the appearance of partial convergence and partial personalization.

Sequencing was done on a sample of memory (CD45RO+) T cells sorted from blood. The clonotype was recovered from a woman younger than 35 in good health. J is TRBJ1-6 and V is TRBV2; D may be TRBD1 (5 bases). CDR3 in DNA: TGTGCCAGCAGTTCACAGGAAAATTCACCCCTCCACTTT. Encoded protein: CASSSQENSPLHF.